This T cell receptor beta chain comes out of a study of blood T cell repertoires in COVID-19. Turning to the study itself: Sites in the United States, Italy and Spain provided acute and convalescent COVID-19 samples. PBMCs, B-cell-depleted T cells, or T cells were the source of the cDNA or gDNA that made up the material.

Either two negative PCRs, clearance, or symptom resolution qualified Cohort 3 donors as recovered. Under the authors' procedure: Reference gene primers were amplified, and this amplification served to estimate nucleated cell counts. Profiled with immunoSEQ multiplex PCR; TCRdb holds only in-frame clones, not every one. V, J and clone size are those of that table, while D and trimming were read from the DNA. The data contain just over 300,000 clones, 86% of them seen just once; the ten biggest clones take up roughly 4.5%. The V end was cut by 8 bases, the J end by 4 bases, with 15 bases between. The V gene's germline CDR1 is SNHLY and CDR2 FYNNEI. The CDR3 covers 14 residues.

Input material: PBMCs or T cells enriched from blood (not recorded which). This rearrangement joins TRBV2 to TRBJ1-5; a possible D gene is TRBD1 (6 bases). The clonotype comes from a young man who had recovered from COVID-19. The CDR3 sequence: CASAGGRENQPQHF. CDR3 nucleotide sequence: TGTGCCAGCGCGGGGGGCAGGGAAAATCAGCCCCAGCATTTT. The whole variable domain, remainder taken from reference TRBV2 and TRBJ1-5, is EPEVTQTPSHQVTQMGQEVILRCVPISNHLYFYWYRQILGQKVEFLVSFYNNEISEKSEIFDDQFSVERPDGSNFTLKIRSTKLEDSAMYFCASAGGRENQPQHFGDGTRLSIL.